This T cell receptor (beta chain) was found in a study of T cell repertoires in cytomegalovirus infection (dated by TCRdb to about 2019). Background on the whole study: The peptide stimulations were aimed at well-studied HLA-B-restricted epitopes as well as recently identified HLA-C-restricted CMV epitopes, whose presentation resists viral immunomodulation. The HLA type of each donor mattered for the analysis, because public TCR beta signatures pointed to carriage of CMV infection along with the matching HLA type.

V was cut back by 4 bases and J by 8 bases, leaving a gap of 14 bases between them. The cysteine opens and the phenylalanine closes a CDR3 of 13 amino acids. The entry retains the CDR3 DNA only, 39 bases that are in frame from base 1. For CDR1 and CDR2, the germline V gene (reference sequence) lists LNHDA and SQIVND. Reading the label with the study, this specimen's treatment or condition is: in vitro stimulation with specific CMV peptide epitopes to enrich CMV-specific T cells. Study-level results and caveats: Carriers of CMV infection plus the relevant HLA type were discriminated by the cumulative frequency of public TCR beta family members in the study cohort and in an independent approximately 340-donor cohort. In the ex vivo response, HLA-C-restricted CMV-specific TCR beta clonotypes were dominant, and in two of eight donors the single most frequent clonotype came from this HLA-C-restricted group.

Only a few counts were recorded for this clonotype. It has no known antigen specificity. No much larger clone is present one base from it, and per-base qualities are unavailable. Reads for this sample came from an Illumina HiSeq 1500. Starting from the raw public reads, TCRdb applied fastp trimming at Q25, assembled clones with MiXCR and retained in-frame beta chains. Rows with one shared CDR3 protein collapse into an entry with the most common genes and DNA. Present in this sample are roughly 990,000 distinct CDR3 sequences, around 31% of which were seen just once. The ten largest clones take up more than 13% of the sample.

This TCR was recovered from a human donor in good health (CMV status not recorded). Some clones in this sample may be carry-over from other donors' samples. The V and J segments used are TRBV19 and TRBJ1-1, and perhaps TRBD1 as D gene, on 6 matching bases. Specimen: cultured CD8+ T cells from PBMCs, collected from culture after CMV antigen stimulation. This receptor has the CDR3 CASSTLGTHEAFF. Here is the DNA: TGTGCCAGTAGTACGTTAGGGACACACGAAGCTTTCTTT.